This record looks at one T cell receptor (beta chain) sequence and its context. Its antigen is not identified. This specimen belongs to a study of radiotherapy plus CTLA-4 blockade in lung cancer. Broader study findings: There was expansion of tumor-derived TCR clones in blood after radiotherapy plus ipilimumab.

The CDR3 is 15 residues long. Trimming took 4 bases from V and 0 from J; bases not matched to a gene: 5. Germline CDR1 is LNHDA and CDR2 is SQIVND (reference sequence). Here immunoSEQ multiplex PCR was the method, and the copy in TCRdb shows in-frame clones only, minus some. The sample yields 40,000 to 50,000 clones, 82% seen once. This clonotype originated in a human donor with non-small cell lung cancer who had stable disease on radiotherapy plus ipilimumab. The sequencing used peripheral blood, collected from a patient treated with radiotherapy plus ipilimumab. This chain links TRBV19 with TRBJ1-2, with 7 nucleotides matching TRBD1. CDR3 sequence (DNA): TGTGCCAGTAGTACCCGGACAGGAACTAACTATGGCTACACCTTC. Amino acids: CASSTRTGTNYGYTF. Variable domain in full (rest from reference TRBV19 and TRBJ1-2): DGGITQSPKYLFRKEGQNVTLSCEQNLNHDAMYWYRQDPGQGLRLIYYSQIVNDFQKGDIAEGYSVSREKKESFPLTVTSAQKNPTAFYLCASSTRTGTNYGYTFGSGTRLTVV.